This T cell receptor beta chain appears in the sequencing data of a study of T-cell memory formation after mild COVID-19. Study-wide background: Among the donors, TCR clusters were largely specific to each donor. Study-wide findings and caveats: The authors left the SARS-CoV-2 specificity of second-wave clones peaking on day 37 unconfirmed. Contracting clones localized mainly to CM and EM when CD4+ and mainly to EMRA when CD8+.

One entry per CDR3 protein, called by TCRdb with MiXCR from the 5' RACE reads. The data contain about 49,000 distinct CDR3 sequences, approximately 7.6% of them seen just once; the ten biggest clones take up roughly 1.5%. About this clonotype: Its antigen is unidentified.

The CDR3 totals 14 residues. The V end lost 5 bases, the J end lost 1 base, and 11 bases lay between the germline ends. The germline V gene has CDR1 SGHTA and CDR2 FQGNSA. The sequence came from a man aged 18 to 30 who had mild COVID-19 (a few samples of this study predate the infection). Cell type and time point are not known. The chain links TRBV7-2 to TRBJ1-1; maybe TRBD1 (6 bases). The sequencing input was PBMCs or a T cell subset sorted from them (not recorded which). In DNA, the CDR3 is TGTGCCAGCAGCCCACTAGGGGGGAACACTGAAGCTTTCTTT. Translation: CASSPLGGNTEAFF.